Sequencing of this TCR beta chain was carried out in a study of CD8 T cells in Susac syndrome. The authors reverse transcribed roughly 0.5 to 1 ug RNA with random hexamers. TCRdb analysed the immunoSEQ multiplex PCR reads with MiXCR anew, one entry per CDR3 protein. There are nearly 110,000 distinct CDR3 sequences in the sample; roughly 95% occur only once, and about 0.42% lies in the top ten. The TCR comes from a human donor with Susac syndrome. Sequenced sample: CD8+ T cells from PBMCs.

The CDR3 sequence is CASSRAEGSYNSPLHF. The DNA of the CDR3 is TGTGCCAGCAGTCGAGCTGAAGGGTCCTATAATTCACCCCTCCACTTT. This chain connects TRBV12-3 or TRBV12-4 to TRBJ1-6; D is ambiguous. Deletions cut 5 bases from V and 1 base from J, with 12 bases between. This CDR3 spans 16 amino acids.